The clone carrying this TCR beta chain was picked up one time. The antigen is unknown. V lost 3 bases and J 3 bases, leaving 12 bases between the germline ends. The CDR3 runs 14 residues. Germline CDR1 reads SGHRS; CDR2 reads YFSETQ. These data are taken from a study of cytomegalovirus exposure and HLA in healthy donors. Study information: Inside one of the first data releases sat around 85 million unique TCRs taken from HLA-typed donors.

The study's findings and limits: TCR beta V- and J-gene trimming, according to a later analysis, was linked to a missense DCLRE1C variant.

In the PCR, 60 Vbeta and 13 Jbeta primers were used. Clones were sequenced by immunoSEQ multiplex PCR, and TCRdb holds only the in-frame ones, with some missing. There are 150,000 to 200,000 clones in the sample; approximately 81% occur only once, and 1% to 1.5% lies in the top ten. The sample was PBMCs. The sequence was obtained from a man in his forties or fifties in good health and CMV-seropositive. The chain is built from TRBV5-1 and TRBJ2-5, with TRBD2 as a possible D gene (6 bases). CDR3 coding DNA: TGCGCCAGCAGCTACAGCGGGTCAGAAGAGACCCAGTACTTC. Protein: CASSYSGSEETQYF.